Included here is one TCR beta chain sequence, with context. The read finishes 3 residues shy of the CDR3 end, and the germline J gene is used to complete it. These data originate in a study of Tregs in tolerant kidney transplant recipients. The CDR3 runs 15 residues. With 1 base removed from V and 2 bases from J, the gap between germline ends came to 12 bases. The germline gives CDR1 KGHSH, CDR2 LQKENI. Libraries were prepared by immunoSEQ multiplex PCR; TCRdb keeps only in-frame clonotypes and omits some of them. This sample contains 50,000 or so clones. The receptor comes from a human donor who received a combined kidney and bone marrow transplant. This chain uses TRBV18 with TRBJ2-7; TRBD1 is a possible D gene (6 bases). The material was CD4+ T cells from blood, obtained before the transplant. The DNA read from the CDR3 is TGTGCCAGCTCACCACAGCAGGGGATAACCTACGAG. This translates into CASSPQQGITYE. The full CDR3 reads CASSPQQGITYEQYF.